This is a list of T cell receptor beta chains from one sample in a study of shared clonotypes between healthy human individuals. Repertoires were generated with immunoSEQ multiplex PCR, while TCRdb's copy carries only in-frame clones and drops some. The table has 2 million to 3 million clones, 93% seen once. The source material was naive CD4+ T cells from PBMCs. These receptors were taken from a man aged 18 to 35 in good health. Some clones in this sample may be carry-over from other donors' samples. CDR3s include the opening cysteine and the closing phenylalanine or tryptophan. A D gene is named only where the DNA matches it firmly. The size of a clone is reported for some rows only, either as once, few or many, or as a class for expanded clones.

clone_size | j_call | d_call | v_call | cdr3_aa | cdr3_nt
NA | TRBJ1-2 | TRBD1 | TRBV15 | CATSRTPLGDRYYGYTF | TGTGCCACCAGCAGAACGCCGCTGGGGGACAGATACTATGGCTACACCTTC
NA | TRBJ1-1 | NA | TRBV28 | CASSLFGITEAFF | TGTGCCAGCAGTTTGTTTGGCATCACTGAAGCTTTCTTT
NA | TRBJ1-2 | TRBD1 | TRBV15 | CATSRGTAEQGLGYYGYTF | TGTGCCACCAGCAGAGGTACCGCGGAACAGGGGCTTGGGTACTATGGCTACACCTTC
once | TRBJ1-2 | NA | TRBV29-1 | CSGFPITPDRKLGYTF | TGCAGCGGTTTCCCTATTACACCTGACAGGAAGCTCGGGTACACCTTC
NA | TRBJ1-5 | TRBD1 | TRBV7-2 | CASSLTRQGHQPQHF | TGTGCCAGCAGCTTAACGAGACAGGGACATCAGCCCCAGCATTTT
NA | TRBJ1-5 | NA | TRBV28 | CASSLSPDQPQHF | TGTGCCAGCAGTTTATCCCCGGATCAGCCCCAGCATTTT
NA | TRBJ2-2 | TRBD1 | TRBV10-3 | CAISGTGVNTGELFF | TGTGCCATCAGTGGCACAGGGGTAAACACCGGGGAGCTGTTTTTT
NA | TRBJ1-4 | TRBD1 | TRBV7-9 | CASSGRQGAYEKLFF | TGTGCCAGCAGCGGCCGACAGGGGGCTTATGAAAAACTGTTTTTT
NA | TRBJ2-7 | TRBD1 | TRBV7-9 | CASSQGGQGPPNF | TGTGCCAGCAGCCAAGGGGGACAGGGGCCTCCCAACTTC
NA | TRBJ2-5 | NA | TRBV7-2 | CASSRAWIVETQYF | TGTGCCAGCAGCCGTGCTTGGATCGTGGAGACCCAGTACTTC
NA | TRBJ2-5 | NA | TRBV7-2 | CASREQETQYF | TGTGCCAGCAGGGAGCAAGAGACCCAGTACTTC
NA | TRBJ2-7 | TRBD1 | TRBV6-5 | CASSPRTGVYEQYF | TGTGCCAGCAGTCCCAGGACAGGGGTTTACGAGCAGTACTTC
once | TRBJ2-1 | NA | TRBV6-5 | CASSYSIQVNNEQFF | TGTGCCAGCAGTTACTCGATACAGGTGAACAATGAGCAGTTCTTC
NA | TRBJ2-2 | NA | TRBV7-2 | CASSSQGGRTGELFF | TGTGCCAGCAGCTCGCAGGGGGGGCGAACCGGGGAGCTGTTTTTT
NA | TRBJ2-2 | NA | TRBV11-2 | CASSLDVSYAGNTGELFF | TGTGCCAGCAGCTTAGACGTTAGCTATGCCGGTAACACCGGGGAGCTGTTTTTT
NA | TRBJ1-1 | NA | TRBV7-3 | CASSLDSHTEAFF | TGTGCCAGCAGCTTGGACAGCCACACTGAAGCTTTCTTT
once | TRBJ2-7 | NA | TRBV6-1 | CASTQNRGYEQYF | TGTGCCAGCACTCAGAATCGGGGATACGAGCAGTACTTC
once | TRBJ2-3 | TRBD2 | TRBV7-2 | CASSLGLAPSTDTQYF | TGTGCCAGCAGCCTCGGACTAGCGCCGAGCACAGATACGCAGTATTTT
once | TRBJ1-5 | TRBD1 | TRBV25-1 | CASSARTGNGNQPQHF | TGTGCCAGCAGTGCCCGGACAGGGAATGGCAATCAGCCCCAGCATTTT
few | TRBJ1-5 | TRBD1 | TRBV7-9 | CASSSTGSNQPQHF | TGTGCCAGCAGTTCGACAGGGAGCAATCAGCCCCAGCATTTT
once | TRBJ2-7 | NA | TRBV23-1 | CASSRFTPDF | TGCGCCAGCAGTCGGTTCACGCCGGACTTC
NA | TRBJ2-7 | NA | TRBV28 | CASSGNPNYEQYF | TGTGCCAGCAGTGGTAATCCCAACTACGAGCAGTACTTC
few | TRBJ1-2 | NA | TRBV5-4 | CASSLEDFGGGYGYTF | TGTGCCAGCAGCTTGGAAGATTTCGGAGGGGGCTATGGCTACACCTTC
NA | TRBJ2-1 | TRBD2 | TRBV4-3 | CASSQLGTSAYNEQFF | TGCGCCAGCAGCCAACTCGGGACTAGCGCCTACAATGAGCAGTTCTTC
NA | TRBJ2-1 | TRBD1 | TRBV10-3 | CAISRRQGTAGSYEQFF | TGTGCCATCAGCCGTCGACAGGGGACGGCGGGGTCTTATGAGCAGTTCTTC
NA | TRBJ2-5 | NA | TRBV5-1 | CASSLGDLDSQTQYF | TGCGCCAGCAGCTTGGGCGACCTAGATTCCCAGACCCAGTACTTC
NA | TRBJ2-3 | TRBD2 | TRBV29-1 | CSDGLEADTQYF | TGCAGCGACGGACTAGAGGCAGATACGCAGTATTTT
NA | TRBJ2-1 | NA | TRBV18 | CASSPPVTNEQFF | TGTGCCAGCTCACCACCGGTAACCAATGAGCAGTTCTTC
NA | TRBJ2-2 | NA | TRBV19 | CASSIRANTGELFF | TGTGCCAGTAGTATAAGGGCGAACACCGGGGAGCTGTTTTTT
NA | TRBJ1-1 | NA | TRBV7-2 | CASREGLGARTEAFF | TGTGCCAGCAGGGAGGGGTTGGGGGCGCGCACTGAAGCTTTCTTT
NA | TRBJ2-7 | TRBD1 | TRBV28 | CACRDSPYEQYF | TGTGCCTGCCGGGACAGCCCCTACGAGCAGTACTTC
NA | TRBJ2-2 | NA | TRBV18 | CASSPPFGTGNTGELFF | TGTGCCAGCTCACCACCGTTTGGGACCGGAAACACCGGGGAGCTGTTTTTT
NA | TRBJ2-2 | NA | TRBV4-1 | CASSPTEPGELFF | TGCGCCAGCAGCCCGACTGAACCCGGGGAGCTGTTTTTT
NA | TRBJ2-3 | NA | TRBV7-8 | CASSMDDGRSTDTQYF | TGTGCCAGCAGCATGGACGACGGACGGAGCACAGATACGCAGTATTTT
NA | TRBJ2-7 | TRBD2 | TRBV5-4 | CASTPGGSGRAKYEQYF | TGTGCCAGCACCCCCGGGGGTAGCGGGAGGGCCAAATACGAGCAGTACTTC
NA | TRBJ2-2 | NA | TRBV5-6 | CASSLSSGTTNTGELFF | TGTGCCAGCAGCTTATCCAGCGGGACAACGAACACCGGGGAGCTGTTTTTT
NA | TRBJ2-2 | TRBD2 | TRBV7-3 | CASSSGLAGPGTGELFF | TGTGCCAGCAGCTCGGGACTAGCGGGCCCGGGAACCGGGGAGCTGTTTTTT
NA | TRBJ1-2 | NA | TRBV11-2 | CASSLGGDYYGYTF | TGTGCCAGCAGCCTGGGGGGGGACTACTATGGCTACACCTTC
NA | TRBJ1-1 | NA | TRBV20-1 | CSASASTEAFF | TGCAGTGCTAGCGCTTCTACTGAAGCTTTCTTT
NA | TRBJ1-1 | NA | TRBV18 | CASSLPNTEAFF | TGTGCCAGCTCACTACCGAACACTGAAGCTTTCTTT
NA | TRBJ1-2 | TRBD1 | TRBV5-1 | CASSFSGTGDGYTF | TGCGCCAGCAGCTTTTCCGGGACAGGAGATGGCTACACCTTC
NA | TRBJ1-3 | NA | TRBV19 | CASTPYGTPNTIYF | TGTGCCAGTACCCCATACGGGACACCAAACACCATATATTTT